This section outlines one T cell receptor (beta chain) sequence together with its context. Its antigen is currently unknown. The donors were part of the validation cohort, which consisted of over a hundred subjects and was separate from the first cohort of about 720 subjects. The data originate from a study of cytomegalovirus exposure and HLA in healthy donors. At the level of the study: The same platform as the 500 to 700 first-cohort repertoires was used for the 100 to 150 validation repertoires, a later analysis reported.

Libraries were prepared by immunoSEQ multiplex PCR; TCRdb keeps only in-frame clonotypes and omits some of them. The sample consists of approximately 180,000 clones, about 83% of them appearing once. Overall study findings and caveats: High sensitivity and specificity were reportedly achieved when the classifier diagnosed cytomegalovirus status. Researchers counted around 160 TCR beta chains as cytomegalovirus-associated.

The CDR3 loop spans 13 amino acids. V lost 2 bases and J lost 3, with 6 bases in between. Germline assignment: CDR1 KGHSH and CDR2 LQKENI. This clonotype originated in a woman younger than 45 in good health and CMV-seronegative. The V gene is TRBV18, the J gene TRBJ2-3; no clear D gene. Sequences were obtained from PBMCs. CDR3 protein: CASSPSVTDTQYF. The CDR3, as DNA: TGTGCCAGCTCACCATCAGTTACAGATACGCAGTATTTT.